The clone carrying this TCR beta chain was seen ten or more times. Its matching antigen is unknown. These data are taken from a study of glioma-infiltrating T cells. The V gene lost 4 bases and the J gene lost 1 base, with 14 bases spanning the gap. The CDR3 is made up of 15 amino acids. Germline V lookup: CDR1 SGHRS, CDR2 YFSETQ. Study results and limitations: Tissue and blood shared very few CDR3 sequences. Tissue-blood divergence was below expectation in non-neoplastic patients, above in gliomas.

Using RNA template, CDR3s of TCR alpha and beta were amplified with iRepertoire arm-PCR. For one-step reverse transcription and amplification, roughly 95-450 ng of tissue mRNA or PBMC total RNA was used. Via MiXCR, TCRdb re-called the multiplex PCR reads, giving one row per CDR3 protein. The table has about 110,000 distinct CDR3 sequences, around a quarter seen once. The TCR sequence derives from a human donor with low-grade glioma or glioblastoma, undergoing nonglioma brain surgery, or in good health (not recorded which). The specimen was glioma tissue, nonneoplastic brain tissue, or PBMCs (not recorded which). This chain uses TRBV5-1 with TRBJ1-1, with a possible D match to TRBD1 (6 bases). The CDR3 loop is CASSPGGSQNTEAFF. The DNA for the CDR3 is TGCGCCAGCAGCCCCGGGGGCAGTCAGAACACTGAAGCTTTCTTT.